Below are 4 T cell receptor beta chains sequenced from a single sample in a study of blood T cell repertoires in COVID-19. Using immunoSEQ multiplex PCR, the repertoire was profiled, and TCRdb retains in-frame clones only, with some absent. In the table there are 95,000 to 150,000 clones, around 86% of which are singletons. Sequenced material: peripheral blood. These TCRs come from a man older than 75 with acute or convalescent COVID-19.

The chain carries TRBV19 and TRBJ1-1, with 11 bases fitting TRBD1. The CDR3 consists of 16 residues. Germline V lookup: CDR1 LNHDA, CDR2 SQIVND (reference sequence). Trimming cost V 1 base and J 0 bases; bases outside gene matches: 1. The CDR3 DNA follows: TGTGCCAGTAGTATAGGGACAGGGGGCATGAACACTGAAGCTTTCTTT. It encodes CASSIGTGGMNTEAFF.

This clone showed up just a few times. This chain links TRBV6-5 with TRBJ1-1; a weak D match, TRBD1 (5 bases). V gave up 6 bases and J gave up 2 bases, with 13 bases separating them. CDR1 is MNHEY, CDR2 SVGAGI, per germline. This CDR3 contains 14 residues. The CDR3 is CASRGPTRNTEAFF. CDR3 nucleotides: TGTGCCAGCAGGGGGCCCACGCGTAACACTGAAGCTTTCTTT.

This clone occurred once. V usage is TRBV19 and J usage is TRBJ1-5; no clear D. V was shortened by 3 bases and J by 7 bases, with 13 bases between the two germline ends. The CDR3 is 14 amino acids. CDR1 and CDR2 (germline): LNHDA, SQIVND (reference sequence). In DNA form, the CDR3 reads TGTGCCAGTAGTATTTTTTACGGAGACCAGCCCCAGCATTTT. Translation: CASSIFYGDQPQHF.

The rearrangement joins TRBV30 to TRBJ2-3; 9 bases agree with TRBD2. In germline, CDR1 is GTSNPN, CDR2 SVGIG (reference sequence). V was clipped by 2 bases and J by 6 bases; unmatched bases: 9. This CDR3 is 15 amino acids long. This chain's CDR3 is CAWSSGAGGADTQYF. The CDR3 coding sequence is TGTGCCTGGAGTTCGGGAGCGGGAGGAGCGGATACGCAGTATTTT.